This TCR beta chain originates from a study of CD8 T cells in ankylosing spondylitis. This clonotype turned up a few times. As yet, its antigen is unknown. Study outcomes and limitations: From matched ankylosing spondylitis synovial fluid, disease-linked clones were reportedly recovered at significantly enriched levels. Earlier work had already found some motif variants in reactive arthritis synovial fluid and blood.

The CDR3 is 15 residues long. V was cut by 5 bases and J by 0 bases, with 14 bases left in between. Germline V gene sequence: CDR1 SGHVS, CDR2 FQNEAQ. Using quantitative 5'-RACE with molecular barcodes, the authors made TCR beta libraries. TCRdb recomputed calls from the 5' RACE reads with MiXCR, one row per CDR3 protein. Here the sample spans 150,000 to 200,000 distinct CDR3 sequences, roughly 12% being singletons. This TCR was sampled from a male donor with ankylosing spondylitis or in good health (not recorded which). The specimen sequenced was blood, either unsorted or a sorted T cell fraction (not recorded which). The chain uses TRBV7-8 and TRBJ2-7; perhaps TRBD1 as D (6 bases). The CDR3 loop is CASSLVGAGSYEQYF. The CDR3 DNA reads as TGTGCCAGCAGCCTCGTGGGGGCGGGCTCCTACGAGCAGTACTTC.